The source of this T cell receptor beta chain is a study of T cell responses to AZD1222 COVID-19 vaccine (dated by TCRdb to the early 2020s). Study-wide context: TCR sequencing was performed for about 240 trial participants, of whom about 210 were given two doses of AZD1222 and roughly 25 were given two doses of MenACWY control vaccine. Trial participants were enrolled by age into 18-55, 56-69 and 70-plus year subgroups, with roughly 150, 30 and 60 TCR-sequenced participants respectively.

Of note for this clone: Its antigen remains undetermined. No base qualities exist here, and no much larger clone lies one base off it.

The sample's time point label is to be understood as: about 28 days (+/-7) after the second vaccine dose. AZD1222 recipients whose second dose came at about 4 weeks and those whose second dose came at about 12 weeks were combined into one group, since spike-specific TCR depth and breadth did not differ between the two schedules. Vaccinee samples were obtained from the UK trials COV001 and COV002, which included a single-blind randomized controlled phase 2/3 trial of AZD1222 (ChAdOx1 nCoV-19) in healthy adults. For TCRbeta chain sequencing, PBMC samples from trial participants were taken at day 0 and at day 28 after the second dose. The CDR3 regions of human TCRbeta chains were subjected to immunosequencing. The authors' analysis ran thus. Repertoire TCRs were matched against a reference library of SARS-CoV-2-specific TCRs generated with the MIRA antigen-specificity platform. Breadth was defined as the fraction of unique TCRs that were SARS-CoV-2-associated, and depth was defined as the fraction of total T cells that were SARS-CoV-2-associated. Using the MIRA data, each spike-specific TCR was mapped to the spike region that the TCR reacts to and placed in a CD4 or CD8 class. Log10-transformed breadth and depth values were compared by one-way ANOVA with Sidak's multiple comparisons tests. Drawn from immuneACCESS, this table holds only the in-frame rearrangements with V and J called that TCRdb kept. Clones are partly lost; checked studies trace under half to an unresolved V gene and leave the rest unexplained. V, J and clone size are taken as reported in that table, and D and trimming were inferred from the DNA itself. The sample records roughly 160,000 clones, roughly 89% of which are singletons. Around 1.1% of the sample is in the top ten clones.

There are 16 amino acids in the CDR3, from cysteine to phenylalanine inclusive. Only the CDR3 portion is preserved as DNA: 48 bases, with reading frame beginning at the first base. V and J are truncated by 2 bases and 8 bases respectively, leaving an intervening sequence of 19 bases. Via the germline V gene, CDR1 is SNHLY and CDR2 FYNNEI. Paper-wide results and their limitations: Vaccine-associated CD4 TCRs spanned the whole spike protein, with dominant responses in regions 160-218 and 743-854. Reportedly, close to half of the unique spike-specific TCRs recognized epitopes lying outside the regions that are mutated in the B.1.351 and B.1.1.7 variants. After two AZD1222 doses, spike-specific TCR breadth and depth were significantly higher than at day 0 and than in MenACWY recipients. Conclusions about previously exposed vaccinees are limited because only five or six AZD1222 recipients were SARS-CoV-2 seropositive at baseline. Most participants were white British and females outnumbered males, and the authors suggested that clonal diversity may have been underestimated. Because no day 14 peak-response samples were available, repertoires were characterized only after the peak T cell response. The 56-69-year group was small, and its depth increase did not reach significance, likely because of low power.

The specimen comprised peripheral blood, sampled 28 days after the second AZD1222 dose. This chain joins TRBV2 to TRBJ1-3, with a weak D call of TRBD1 (5 bases match). This TCR derives from an adult who received the AZD1222 COVID-19 vaccine. The CDR3 protein sequence reads: CASSESRPKARDTIYF. The nucleotide sequence reads as follows: TGTGCCAGCAGTGAAAGTAGGCCGAAAGCCAGGGACACCATATATTTT.